One sample yielded the 16 T cell receptor beta chains listed below, sequenced in a study of CD8+ T cells in alopecia areata. Sequencing used cDNA as its template, made by extracting RNA and reverse transcribing it. The method was immunoSEQ multiplex PCR; TCRdb's version includes in-frame clones alone and lacks a portion of them. The table lists under 300,000 clones, under 80% of them singletons. The source was CD4+ T cells sorted from blood, collected at week 0. All receptors derive from a human donor with alopecia areata.

This clone was observed a single time. The chain has TRBV30 and TRBJ2-7; 8 nucleotides align to TRBD1. With 2 bases clipped from V and 1 base from J, the junction kept 7 bases outside the gene matches. This CDR3 contains 15 residues. Germline V CDR1 and CDR2: GTSNPN, SVGIG (reference sequence). The CDR3, as DNA: TGTGCCTGGAGTTCATTCGACAGGGGATCCTACGAGCAGTACTTC. As protein: CAWSSFDRGSYEQYF.

The chain couples TRBV7-8 to TRBJ1-2, with 12 nucleotides matching TRBD1. This CDR3 has 16 residues. With V trimmed by 5 bases and J by 3 bases, 7 bases remained unmatched. CDR1 SGHVS and CDR2 FQNEAQ come from the germline V gene. CDR3 nucleotides: TGTGCCAGCAGCCCCCCCGGGACAGGGGGCTACTATGGCTACACCTTC. Encoded protein: CASSPPGTGGYYGYTF.

The V call is TRBV30, the J call TRBJ1-5, with TRBD1 matching 7 bases. V lost 2 bases, J lost 4 bases, and 5 bases stayed unmatched. This CDR3 spans 14 amino acids. Germline CDR1 is GTSNPN and CDR2 is SVGIG (reference sequence). CDR3: CAWSMAGGNQPQHF. The CDR3, as DNA: TGTGCCTGGAGTATGGCAGGGGGGAATCAGCCCCAGCATTTT. Supplemented by reference TRBV30 and TRBJ1-5, the full variable domain reads SQTIHQWPATLVQPVGSPLSLECTVEGTSNPNLYWYRQAAGRGLQLLFYSVGIGQISSEVPQNLSASRPQDRQFILSSKKLLLSDSGFYLCAWSMAGGNQPQHFGDGTRLSIL.

The V call is TRBV6-6, the J call TRBJ2-5, with 9 nucleotides matching TRBD2. The V and J ends lost 2 bases and 2 bases, in that order; junction bases with no gene match: 3. There are 15 residues in the CDR3. Germline assignment: CDR1 MNHNY and CDR2 SVGAGI (reference sequence). This CDR3 reads CASSYPTSGQETQYF. CDR3 DNA: TGTGCCAGCAGTTACCCCACTAGCGGGCAAGAGACCCAGTACTTC.

This clone was picked up a small number of times. This chain connects TRBV7-9 to TRBJ1-2; D gene uncertain. The length of the CDR3 is 12 residues. The germline CDR1 and CDR2 sequences are SEHNR and FQNEAQ (reference sequence). Between the trimmed V and J ends, which lost 1 base and 3 bases, there was a span of 3 bases. DNA of the CDR3: TGTGCCAGCAGCTTAGATGACTATGGCTACACCTTC. It encodes CASSLDDYGYTF.

The V and J genes are TRBV27 and TRBJ2-7; the match to TRBD1 covers 8 bases. The CDR3 consists of 13 residues. The V gene end was trimmed by 7 bases and the J gene end by 4 bases; junction bases not matched to a gene: 6. Germline CDR1 reads MNHEY; CDR2 reads SMNVEV (reference sequence). The CDR3 is CASMRTGYYEQYF. CDR3 bases: TGTGCCAGCATGAGGACAGGGTATTACGAGCAGTACTTC.

The sample holds many counts of this clone. This chain joins TRBV9 and TRBJ2-6; D is uncertain. The CDR3 runs 17 residues. The V gene lost 4 bases and the J gene lost 0 bases, with 14 bases spanning the gap. The germline V gene has CDR1 SGDLS and CDR2 YYNGEE. The CDR3 nucleotides read TGTGCCAGCAGCCCAATCACCCTTGGCTCTGGGGCCAACGTCCTGACTTTC. Protein product: CASSPITLGSGANVLTF.

The V call is TRBV4-2, the J call TRBJ1-1; D is unclear. CDR3 size: 13 residues. In germline, CDR1 is LGHNA, CDR2 YNFKEQ. Between the trimmed V and J ends, which lost 1 base and 4 bases, there was a span of 7 bases. The CDR3 DNA is TGTGCCAGCAGCCAAGTTAAGGTCACTGAAGCTTTCTTT. Translation: CASSQVKVTEAFF.

This chain joins TRBV30 and TRBJ1-4; D gene unclear. The CDR3 is 12 amino acids. V lost 3 bases and J 5 bases, leaving 7 bases between the germline ends. Germline lookup yields CDR1 GTSNPN and CDR2 SVGIG (reference sequence). The CDR3 is CAWRAVNEKLFF. CDR3 nucleotide sequence: TGTGCCTGGAGGGCGGTGAATGAAAAACTGTTTTTT.

The chain links TRBV23-1 to TRBJ2-5; 8 nucleotides agree with TRBD1. TRBV23-1 falls under the ORF class, with uncertain function. The CDR3 contains 14 residues. V was clipped by 7 bases and J by 5 bases; unmatched bases: 9. CDR3 DNA sequence: TGCGCCAGCACCTCAGGGGGCGTCTTGGAGACCCAGTACTTC. This gives the protein CASTSGGVLETQYF.

Concerning this clone: The identical CDR3 is also encoded by other nucleotide sequences in the sample. The chain combines TRBV30 with TRBJ2-3; D ambiguous. Between the trimmed V and J ends, which lost 2 bases and 4 bases, there was a span of 4 bases. This CDR3 region has 11 residues. In germline, CDR1 is GTSNPN, CDR2 SVGIG (reference sequence). Written as DNA, the CDR3 is TGTGCCTGGAGTAGGTCAGATACGCAGTATTTT. It specifies CAWSRSDTQYF.

This clone has more than one count but fewer than ten. This sample also contains other DNA sequences that code for the same CDR3. This chain uses TRBV7-9 with TRBJ1-1; the D is unclear. Germline assignment: CDR1 SEHNR and CDR2 FQNEAQ (reference sequence). With 1 base removed from V and 1 base from J, the gap between germline ends came to 4 bases. This CDR3 is built from 13 residues. The CDR3 loop reads CASSLVANTEAFF. Here the CDR3 DNA reads TGTGCCAGCAGCTTAGTGGCGAACACTGAAGCTTTCTTT. Full variable domain (missing parts from reference TRBV7-9 and TRBJ1-1): DTGVSQNPRHKITKRGQNVTFRCDPISEHNRLYWYRQTLGQGPEFLTYFQNEAQLEKSRLLSDRFSAERPKGSFSTLEIQRTEQGDSAMYLCASSLVANTEAFFGQGTRLTVV.

J is TRBJ2-7 and V is TRBV29-1; 10 bases are shared with TRBD1. The J segment lost 3 bases and the V segment lost 5 bases, leaving 4 bases of the junction unmatched. In germline, CDR1 is SQVTM, CDR2 ANQGSEA. This CDR3 comprises 13 residues. CDR3 nucleotide sequence: TGCAGCGTTCGGACAGGGGGGAACTACGAGCAGTACTTC. Translating it yields CSVRTGGNYEQYF.

V and J are TRBV19 and TRBJ2-1, with D perhaps given as TRBD1 or TRBD2 (6 bases each). V gave up 2 bases and J gave up 3 bases, with 11 bases separating them. The CDR3 sequence is 15 residues long. Germline-derived CDR1 and CDR2 are LNHDA and SQIVND (reference sequence). The DNA of the CDR3 is TGTGCCAGTAGTATATTGGGGGGCGACTACAATGAGCAGTTCTTC. This gives the protein CASSILGGDYNEQFF. Combining the CDR3 with reference TRBV19 and TRBJ2-1 gives the whole variable domain DGGITQSPKYLFRKEGQNVTLSCEQNLNHDAMYWYRQDPGQGLRLIYYSQIVNDFQKGDIAEGYSVSREKKESFPLTVTSAQKNPTAFYLCASSILGGDYNEQFFGPGTRLTVL.

The V gene is TRBV4-2, the J gene TRBJ2-3; 16 bases are a match to TRBD2. The germline V gene encodes CDR1 LGHNA and CDR2 YNFKEQ. This CDR3 region has 17 residues. V shed 1 base, J shed 4 bases, and the junction held 2 bases outside the gene matches. This chain's CDR3 is CASSQVGTSGGADTQYF. DNA of the CDR3: TGTGCCAGCAGCCAAGTCGGGACTAGCGGGGGGGCAGATACGCAGTATTTT.

The table lists this clone with a few counts. The V gene is TRBV29-1, the J gene TRBJ2-7; 8 bases are shared with TRBD1. The V gene end was trimmed by 4 bases and the J gene end by 2 bases; junction bases not matched to a gene: 7. Germline V lookup: CDR1 SQVTM, CDR2 ANQGSEA. The CDR3 covers 14 residues. The DNA of the CDR3 is TGCAGCGTTGGAGGGACAGGTTTCGCCTACGAGCAGTACTTC. Its protein is CSVGGTGFAYEQYF.